This is a list of T cell receptor beta chains from one sample in a study of monozygotic twins with cystic fibrosis. Some clones are missing from TCRdb's copy, which holds only in-frame ones; the method was immunoSEQ multiplex PCR. The sample lists roughly 32,000 clones, roughly 97% occurring once. Specimen: blood. The receptors originated from a girl aged 2 to 10 with cystic fibrosis. CDR3s include the opening cysteine and the closing phenylalanine or tryptophan. D genes are given only for firm matches. Not all rows give a size; the values are once, few, many and, for expanded clones, a class.

clone size: -
J gene: TRBJ2-3
D gene: -
V gene: TRBV11-2
CDR3 DNA: TGTGCCAGCAGCTTAGTTCCGCCGTGGGTTCTGGAGGATACGCAGTATTTT
CDR3 protein: CASSLVPPWVLEDTQYF

clone size: -
J gene: TRBJ2-7
D gene: -
V gene: TRBV6-6
CDR3 DNA: TGTGCCAGCAAGTGGGCTCCCGGCTACGAGCAGTACTTC
CDR3 protein: CASKWAPGYEQYF

clone size: -
J gene: TRBJ2-1
D gene: -
V gene: TRBV10-3
CDR3 DNA: TGTGCCATCAGTCTGCCGGACACATTGATACTAAGCTCCTACAATGAGCAGTTCTTC
CDR3 protein: CAISLPDTLILSSYNEQFF

clone size: -
J gene: TRBJ2-2
D gene: -
V gene: TRBV7-6
CDR3 DNA: TGTGCCAGCAGCACAGCGCAGGTTACCGGGGAGCTGTTTTTT
CDR3 protein: CASSTAQVTGELFF

clone size: -
J gene: TRBJ1-1
D gene: -
V gene: TRBV19
CDR3 DNA: TGTGCCAGTACCGGCGACTGGGAGGTCACTGAAGCTTTCTTT
CDR3 protein: CASTGDWEVTEAFF

clone size: -
J gene: TRBJ2-3
D gene: -
V gene: TRBV5-4
CDR3 DNA: TGTGCCAGCAGCTGGCCGACTGAAGGAAAAGGGACAGATACGCAGTATTTT
CDR3 protein: CASSWPTEGKGTDTQYF

clone size: -
J gene: TRBJ2-2
D gene: -
V gene: TRBV6-4
CDR3 DNA: TGTGCCAGCAGTGACTCTTTTCACCCCGGAACGGGGGAGCTGTTTTTT
CDR3 protein: CASSDSFHPGTGELFF

clone size: -
J gene: TRBJ2-2
D gene: -
V gene: TRBV4-1
CDR3 DNA: TGCGCCAGCAGCCTTCGGAGCATAGGGCCCGCGAACACCGGGGAGCTGTTTTTT
CDR3 protein: CASSLRSIGPANTGELFF

clone size: -
J gene: TRBJ2-2
D gene: TRBD1
V gene: TRBV4-1
CDR3 DNA: TGCGCCAGCAGCCCCATGCTTGGGACAGGGGCTCATCACCAACTCACCGGGGAGCTGTTTTTT
CDR3 protein: CASSPMLGTGAHHQLTGELFF

clone size: -
J gene: TRBJ1-3
D gene: -
V gene: TRBV9
CDR3 DNA: TGTGCCAGCAGCGTACTGACGGGGAACTCTGGAAACACCATATATTTT
CDR3 protein: CASSVLTGNSGNTIYF

clone size: -
J gene: TRBJ2-7
D gene: -
V gene: TRBV28
CDR3 DNA: TGTGCCAGCAGTTTGGGGCAGACCGGCGAGCAGTACTTC
CDR3 protein: CASSLGQTGEQYF

clone size: -
J gene: TRBJ2-2
D gene: -
V gene: TRBV11-2
CDR3 DNA: TGTGCCAGCAGCTTAGATACGGGGAACACCGGGGAGCTGTTTTTT
CDR3 protein: CASSLDTGNTGELFF

clone size: -
J gene: TRBJ2-1
D gene: TRBD2
V gene: TRBV2
CDR3 DNA: TGTGCCAGCAGCAAAGAGACTAGCGGGTTGGGGTTCTTC
CDR3 protein: CASSKETSGLGFF

clone size: -
J gene: TRBJ1-5
D gene: -
V gene: TRBV4-2
CDR3 DNA: TGTGCCAGCAGCCTGGTTATCGGTTATCAGCCCCAGCATTTT
CDR3 protein: CASSLVIGYQPQHF

clone size: -
J gene: TRBJ2-7
D gene: TRBD2
V gene: TRBV11-2
CDR3 DNA: TGTGCCAGCATCCAAGGACTAGCGTACGAGCAGTACTTC
CDR3 protein: CASIQGLAYEQYF

clone size: -
J gene: TRBJ2-7
D gene: TRBD2
V gene: TRBV18
CDR3 DNA: TGTGCCAGCTCACCACTTTGGTCAGGGAGTGTAGCGGGAGTCGACGAGCAGTACTTC
CDR3 protein: CASSPLWSGSVAGVDEQYF

clone size: -
J gene: TRBJ2-1
D gene: TRBD1
V gene: TRBV2
CDR3 DNA: TGTGCCAGCAGGGGACAGGGAATTGTCAATGAGCAGTTCTTC
CDR3 protein: CASRGQGIVNEQFF

clone size: -
J gene: TRBJ2-3
D gene: -
V gene: TRBV7-2
CDR3 DNA: TGTGCCAGCAGCTTAAGGTCGCTTAGCACAGATACGCAGTATTTT
CDR3 protein: CASSLRSLSTDTQYF

clone size: -
J gene: TRBJ2-1
D gene: -
V gene: TRBV19
CDR3 DNA: TGTGCCAGTAGTATAACAGGATTCTTCTACAATGAGCAGTTCTTC
CDR3 protein: CASSITGFFYNEQFF

clone size: -
J gene: TRBJ2-7
D gene: -
V gene: TRBV7-9
CDR3 DNA: TGTGCCAGCAGCATTGGGACGAACGAGCAGTACTTC
CDR3 protein: CASSIGTNEQYF

clone size: -
J gene: TRBJ1-5
D gene: -
V gene: TRBV10-2
CDR3 DNA: TGCGCCAGCAGTGCAGGGATGAATCAGCCCCAGCATTTT
CDR3 protein: CASSAGMNQPQHF

clone size: -
J gene: TRBJ1-1
D gene: -
V gene: TRBV11-2
CDR3 DNA: TGTGCCAGCAGCTTAGTTGAGGACAGTACTGAAGCTTTCTTT
CDR3 protein: CASSLVEDSTEAFF

clone size: -
J gene: TRBJ2-3
D gene: TRBD1
V gene: TRBV6-5
CDR3 DNA: TGTGCCAGCAGTACCTCCGGACAGGGGGTTGTGACGCAGTATTTT
CDR3 protein: CASSTSGQGVVTQYF

clone size: -
J gene: TRBJ2-7
D gene: -
V gene: TRBV30
CDR3 DNA: TGTGCCTGGAGTGTAAGTGGAGTGGGAGAGCAGTACTTC
CDR3 protein: CAWSVSGVGEQYF

clone size: -
J gene: TRBJ1-4
D gene: TRBD1
V gene: TRBV30
CDR3 DNA: TGTGCCTGGAGTGTTGGGACAGGGGCTAATGAAAAACTGTTTTTT
CDR3 protein: CAWSVGTGANEKLFF

clone size: -
J gene: TRBJ1-1
D gene: -
V gene: TRBV2
CDR3 DNA: TGTGCCAGTACCGACAGGTTCCGTAACACTGAAGCTTTCTTT
CDR3 protein: CASTDRFRNTEAFF

clone size: -
J gene: TRBJ2-1
D gene: -
V gene: TRBV14
CDR3 DNA: TGTGCCAGCAGCCAAGGGTACCGGACGGGAGCCTACTACAATGAGCAGTTCTTC
CDR3 protein: CASSQGYRTGAYYNEQFF

clone size: -
J gene: TRBJ1-2
D gene: -
V gene: TRBV5-4
CDR3 DNA: TGTGCCAGCAGCTTGACCCGCAGGCCGTACTATGGCTACACCTTC
CDR3 protein: CASSLTRRPYYGYTF

clone size: -
J gene: TRBJ1-1
D gene: -
V gene: TRBV5-1
CDR3 DNA: TGCGCCAGCAGCTTGGGCGGCAGGGTGAACACTGAAGCTTTCTTT
CDR3 protein: CASSLGGRVNTEAFF

clone size: -
J gene: TRBJ1-2
D gene: -
V gene: TRBV7-9
CDR3 DNA: TGTGCCGGCGATAGCTATGGCTACACCTTC
CDR3 protein: CAGDSYGYTF

clone size: -
J gene: TRBJ1-1
D gene: -
V gene: TRBV2
CDR3 DNA: TGTGCCAGCAGTGGGGGACACTCCCTCGGGAACACTGAAGCTTTCTTT
CDR3 protein: CASSGGHSLGNTEAFF

clone size: -
J gene: TRBJ1-5
D gene: -
V gene: TRBV7-8
CDR3 DNA: TGTGCCAGCAACCCGGGAAGCGTGACCGATCAGCCCCAGCATTTT
CDR3 protein: CASNPGSVTDQPQHF

clone size: -
J gene: TRBJ1-2
D gene: TRBD1
V gene: TRBV30
CDR3 DNA: TGTGCCTGGACTTTAGGGACAGGGGGCCTCTATGGCTACACCTTC
CDR3 protein: CAWTLGTGGLYGYTF

clone size: -
J gene: TRBJ2-7
D gene: -
V gene: TRBV10-2
CDR3 DNA: TGCGCCACCTTAACAGGTTACGAGCAGTACTTC
CDR3 protein: CATLTGYEQYF

clone size: -
J gene: TRBJ2-3
D gene: TRBD2
V gene: TRBV7-9
CDR3 DNA: TGTGCCAGCAGCTCCGGGGGGACAGATACGCAGTATTTT
CDR3 protein: CASSSGGTDTQYF

clone size: -
J gene: TRBJ1-4
D gene: -
V gene: TRBV9
CDR3 DNA: TGTGCCAGCAGCGCCGGGACACCGAATGAAAAACTGTTTTTT
CDR3 protein: CASSAGTPNEKLFF

clone size: once
J gene: TRBJ1-5
D gene: TRBD1
V gene: TRBV11-2
CDR3 DNA: TGTGCCAGCAGCTTCGGACAGGGTCTCAATCAGCCCCAGCATTTT
CDR3 protein: CASSFGQGLNQPQHF

clone size: -
J gene: TRBJ2-4
D gene: -
V gene: TRBV6-5
CDR3 DNA: TGTGCCAGCAGTTACTTGGACCGAATGACTAGAAGCATTCAGTACTTC
CDR3 protein: CASSYLDRMTRSIQYF

clone size: -
J gene: TRBJ2-6
D gene: -
V gene: TRBV30
CDR3 DNA: TGTGCCTGGAGTCGGAGGGGGCCGTCCTCTGGGGCCAACGTCCTGACTTTC
CDR3 protein: CAWSRRGPSSGANVLTF

clone size: -
J gene: TRBJ2-3
D gene: TRBD2
V gene: TRBV5-1
CDR3 DNA: TGCGCCAGCAGCTTGGAAGCGGGAGCATTTAGCTTCACAGATACGCAGTATTTT
CDR3 protein: CASSLEAGAFSFTDTQYF

clone size: -
J gene: TRBJ1-2
D gene: TRBD1
V gene: TRBV6-5
CDR3 DNA: TGTGCCAGCCTCAGGGGGCAGGGGGCAAACTATGGCTACACCTTC
CDR3 protein: CASLRGQGANYGYTF

clone size: -
J gene: TRBJ2-7
D gene: TRBD2
V gene: TRBV18
CDR3 DNA: TGTGCCAGCTCACCACGGAGCGGGAGTCCTTACGAGCAGTACTTC
CDR3 protein: CASSPRSGSPYEQYF

clone size: -
J gene: TRBJ2-7
D gene: -
V gene: TRBV4-1
CDR3 DNA: TGCGCCAGCAGCTCCAAGGCAATGCTGGGGGTGTACTTC
CDR3 protein: CASSSKAMLGVYF

clone size: -
J gene: TRBJ2-7
D gene: -
V gene: TRBV2
CDR3 DNA: TGTGCCAGCAGTGTGGCAGGGGTGGCCGAGCAGTACTTC
CDR3 protein: CASSVAGVAEQYF